This TCR beta chain came from a study of cytomegalovirus exposure and HLA in healthy donors. Study overall: Unique TCR beta sequences numbering 120 million or so came from 150 million to 200 million T cells in an earlier analysis.

The study's findings and limits: An Asian-associated ancestry cluster reportedly showed fewer N-insertions than the roughly 670-donor mean in a later analysis. The study listed approximately 160 cytomegalovirus-associated TCR beta chains.

PCR employed 60 Vbeta and 13 Jbeta primers. Profiled with immunoSEQ multiplex PCR; TCRdb holds only in-frame clones, not every one. Of about 43,000 clones detected, under 60% appear once; the ten largest clones hold about 6.3%. J gave up 1 base and V 11 bases, and 4 bases lay outside the gene matches. The germline V gene has CDR1 MNHNS and CDR2 SASEGT. CDR3 length: 13 amino acids. A word on this clone: Its antigen is not known.

V and J are TRBV6-1 and TRBJ2-7; 11 bases are a match to TRBD1. The TCR was taken from a man in his sixties in good health and CMV-seronegative. The material sequenced was PBMCs. DNA for the CDR3: TGTGCCGGGGGACAGGGGGATTCCTACGAGCAGTACTTC. Translated, it gives CAGGQGDSYEQYF.